This TCR beta chain was sequenced during a study of T-cell reconstitution after alpha-beta-depleted transplantation in children. Notes on the study in general: Surviving recipient T cells and thymic progenitors accounted for the high day-60 TCRbeta diversity observed in some patients.

The CDR3 is 15 residues long. Germline V CDR1 and CDR2: SGHTA, FQGNSA. With 0 bases removed from V and 4 bases from J, the gap between germline ends came to 13 bases. This clonotype was observed a handful of times. Antigen: not known. Researchers prepared the TCRbeta library using unique molecular identifiers, the study reports. TCRdb analysed the PCR reads with MiXCR anew, one entry per CDR3 protein. This sample has hundreds of thousands of distinct CDR3 sequences, with about 10% found just once. Specimen: PBMCs, collected before TCRalphabeta/CD19-depleted stem cell transplant. J is TRBJ2-7 and V is TRBV7-2; weak D call: TRBD2 (5 bases). The sequence came from a child aged 2 to 10 with inherited bone marrow failure, due to receive a stem cell transplant. The CDR3 is CASSLALGGGYEQYF. CDR3 in DNA: TGTGCCAGCAGCTTAGCGTTAGGAGGCGGATACGAGCAGTACTTC. The full variable domain, in which reference TRBV7-2 and TRBJ2-7 provide the parts outside the CDR3, is GAGVSQSPSNKVTEKGKDVELRCDPISGHTALYWYRQSLGQGLEFLIYFQGNSAPDKSGLPSDRFSAERTGGSVSTLTIQRTQQEDSAVYLCASSLALGGGYEQYFGPGTRLTVT.